The 10 T cell receptor beta chains presented below share a single source sample, sequenced in a study of graft-versus-host responses after intestinal transplantation. Sequenced by immunoSEQ multiplex PCR; TCRdb stores in-frame clones only, minus some. The sample records over 45,000 clones, around nine tenths being singletons. The source was PBMCs, collected 26 days after transplant. These receptors were collected from a human patient who received an intestinal transplant, so some T cells may come from the graft donor.

The chain couples TRBV4-3 to TRBJ1-2, with 7 bases aligning to TRBD1. CDR3 length: 13 residues. From germline, CDR1 is LGHNA and CDR2 YSLEER. The ends lost 5 bases at V and 6 bases at J; junction bases unmatched: 6. The CDR3 protein is CASSATGLNGYTF. The CDR3 DNA reads as TGCGCCAGCAGCGCGACAGGGCTCAATGGCTACACCTTC.

The V call is TRBV7-8, the J call TRBJ1-1; 8 bases are shared with TRBD1. The CDR3 has 17 amino acids. Germline-derived CDR1 and CDR2 are SGHVS and FQNEAQ. With V trimmed by 5 bases and J by 3 bases, 14 bases remained unmatched. CDR3 sequence (DNA): TGTGCCAGCAGCCCGATGGACAGGGACAATTGGCACACTGAAGCTTTCTTT. Its protein is CASSPMDRDNWHTEAFF. The complete variable domain, with remaining parts taken from reference TRBV7-8 and TRBJ1-1, reads GAGVSQSPRYKVAKRGQDVALRCDPISGHVSLFWYQQALGQGPEFLTYFQNEAQLDKSGLPSDRFFAERPEGSVSTLKIQRTQQEDSAVYLCASSPMDRDNWHTEAFFGQGTRLTVV.

This rearrangement joins TRBV5-1 to TRBJ2-2; D might be TRBD1 (5 bases). The CDR3 is made up of 18 amino acids. V shed 1 base and J shed 4 bases, with 20 bases lying between them. From germline, CDR1 is SGHRS and CDR2 YFSETQ. CDR3 residues: CASSLRFREKVSTGELFF. Here the CDR3 DNA reads TGCGCCAGCAGCTTGCGCTTCAGGGAAAAAGTTAGCACCGGGGAGCTGTTTTTT. The complete variable domain, with remaining parts taken from reference TRBV5-1 and TRBJ2-2, reads KAGVTQTPRYLIKTRGQQVTLSCSPISGHRSVSWYQQTPGQGLQFLFEYFSETQRNKGNFPGRFSGRQFSNSRSEMNVSTLELGDSALYLCASSLRFREKVSTGELFFGEGSRLTVL.

This chain uses TRBV7-3 with TRBJ1-1; D remains unclear. The CDR3 consists of 13 residues. V was pared by 4 bases and J by 4 bases, with 10 bases between. CDR1 is SGHTA and CDR2 is FQGTGA in the germline V gene. The CDR3 DNA reads as TGTGCCAGCAGCTCCTATACCGGCACTGAAGCTTTCTTT. Protein sequence: CASSSYTGTEAFF.

This clone was seen just once. The chain uses TRBV29-1 and TRBJ2-7, with 7 bases matching TRBD2. Germline V gene sequence: CDR1 SQVTM, CDR2 ANQGSEA. J was trimmed by 2 bases and V by 4 bases; bases with no gene match: 2. The CDR3 is 12 amino acids. The CDR3 DNA is TGCAGCGTTGGGGAGGGCCCCTACGAGCAGTACTTC. Protein: CSVGEGPYEQYF.

The CDR3: CASSREPGQKYEQYV. In nucleotides, the CDR3 is TGCGCCAGCAGCCGCGAACCGGGACAGAAATACGAGCAGTACGTC. V is TRBV4-1 and J is TRBJ2-7; 7 nucleotides align to TRBD1. Germline CDR1 is MGHRA and CDR2 is YSYEKL. Unmatched junction bases numbered 10, after V lost 4 bases and J lost 4 bases. This CDR3 is 15 amino acids long.

This chain links TRBV28 with TRBJ1-5; 9 nucleotides align to TRBD1. The CDR3 totals 15 residues. CDR1 is MDHEN, CDR2 SYDVKM, per germline. With V trimmed by 5 bases and J by 2 bases, 4 bases remained unmatched. DNA for the CDR3: TGTGCCAGCAGTCGGGACAGGGTAGGCAATCAGCCCCAGCATTTT. Its translation is CASSRDRVGNQPQHF.

The V call is TRBV6-1, the J call TRBJ2-5; TRBD2 is a possible D gene (6 bases). Germline CDR1 and CDR2: MNHNS and SASEGT. The germline V and J ends were trimmed by 6 bases and 3 bases, with 11 bases remaining between them. CDR3 length equals 13 residues. The DNA for the CDR3 is TGTGCCAGCAGGGACCCGGGGGAAGAGACCCAGTACTTC. Translating it yields CASRDPGEETQYF.

In this sample, this clone turned up a few times. This rearrangement joins TRBV10-3 to TRBJ1-2; D gene unclear. With 6 bases removed from V and 4 bases from J, the gap between germline ends came to 15 bases. Germline CDR1 is ENHRY and CDR2 is SYGVKD. The CDR3 contains 14 residues. The CDR3 nucleotides read TGTGCCATCAGCCCCCAAGAGACATTCTATGGCTACACCTTC. Its protein product is CAISPQETFYGYTF.

This clone appeared a few times. The chain links TRBV10-3 to TRBJ1-2, with 9 bases lining up with TRBD1. Germline V gene sequence: CDR1 ENHRY, CDR2 SYGVKD. With V trimmed by 6 bases and J by 3 bases, 5 bases remained unmatched. This CDR3 comprises 14 residues. The CDR3, as DNA: TGTGCCATCAGCTCCGGGACAGGGTACTATGGCTACACCTTC. This codes for CAISSGTGYYGYTF.